This entry lists 32 T cell receptor beta chains sequenced from one sample in a study of molecular identifiers for immune sequencing clone quantification. MiXCR was run by TCRdb on the PCR reads, yielding one entry per CDR3 protein. Altogether 40,000 to 50,000 distinct CDR3 sequences are present, 19% being singletons, with the ten largest covering roughly 1%. The sequencing sample was made of naive CD8+ T cells from blood, with Jurkat cell RNA spiked in. Stated subset: FACS-sorted CD8+CD4-CCR7+CD45RA+ naive T cells. Source of these receptors: a human donor in good health. Some libraries in this study had Jurkat cell RNA spiked in.

Details on this clonotype: An end of the junction does not agree with germline; a read error may underlie this. The chain is built from TRBV5-1 and TRBJ2-7; D possibly matches TRBD1 or TRBD2 (5 bases each). Germline CDR1 reads SGHRS; CDR2 reads YFSETQ. CDR3 length equals 14 residues. This CDR3 is CASSRDVSSYGQYF. The CDR3, as DNA: TGCGCCAGCAGCCGGGACGTGAGCTCCTACGGGCAGTACTTC.

This rearrangement joins TRBV29-1 to TRBJ2-2, with a weak D call TRBD1 (6 bases). Trimming took off 3 bases at V and 4 bases at J, with 15 bases between the two ends. The germline gives CDR1 SQVTM, CDR2 ANQGSEA. The CDR3 sequence is 15 residues long. This chain's CDR3 is CSVEEQGGFTGELFF. DNA for the CDR3: TGCAGCGTTGAGGAACAGGGTGGATTCACCGGGGAGCTGTTTTTT.

The genes are TRBV19 and TRBJ2-3; D remains ambiguous. V was trimmed by 6 bases and J by 3 bases, leaving 7 bases between them. Germline CDR1 is LNHDA and CDR2 is SQIVND (reference sequence). This CDR3 is 12 amino acids long. DNA of the CDR3: TGTGCCAGTAGGGTGGGTACAGATACGCAGTATTTT. It yields the protein CASRVGTDTQYF. Looking up the rest from reference TRBV19 and TRBJ2-3 gives the full variable domain: DGGITQSPKYLFRKEGQNVTLSCEQNLNHDAMYWYRQDPGQGLRLIYYSQIVNDFQKGDIAEGYSVSREKKESFPLTVTSAQKNPTAFYLCASRVGTDTQYFGPGTRLTVL.

This clonotype was counted many times. The J gene is TRBJ2-7, the V gene TRBV6-5; 7 nucleotides line up with TRBD1. Looked up from germline, CDR1 is MNHEY and CDR2 is SVGAGI. The V gene end was trimmed by 5 bases and the J gene end by 2 bases; junction bases not matched to a gene: 6. This CDR3 spans 14 amino acids. CDR3 sequence reads: CASSAGTVTYEQYF. CDR3 coding DNA: TGTGCCAGCAGTGCCGGGACAGTAACCTACGAGCAGTACTTC.

This clonotype was seen at least ten times. The V gene is TRBV5-1, the J gene TRBJ2-7; TRBD1 is a possible D gene (6 bases). V lost 3 bases, J lost 5 bases, and 9 bases lay in between. Germline loops: CDR1 SGHRS, CDR2 YFSETQ. The CDR3 has 12 amino acids. DNA of the CDR3: TGCGCCAGCAGCTCACAGGGAGACGAGCAGTACTTC. The encoded protein is CASSSQGDEQYF.

This clonotype has a count of ten or more. V gene TRBV29-1 combines with J gene TRBJ2-7; 9 bases are shared with TRBD2. Per the germline V gene, CDR1 is SQVTM and CDR2 is ANQGSEA. The CDR3 sequence is 14 residues long. Unmatched junction bases numbered 9, after V lost 4 bases and J lost 5 bases. Written as DNA, the CDR3 is TGCAGCGTTGGTGGTAGCGGGAGTAGAAACGAGCAGTACTTC. It specifies CSVGGSGSRNEQYF.

This clonotype was seen just once. The chain combines TRBV7-9 with TRBJ2-3; 10 nucleotides align to TRBD2. The CDR3 runs to 17 residues. In germline, CDR1 is SEHNR, CDR2 FQNEAQ (reference sequence). V was clipped by 8 bases and J by 2 bases; unmatched bases: 13. CDR3 in amino acids: CASRGTSAAAVTDTQYF. CDR3 coding DNA: TGTGCCAGCCGTGGGACTAGCGCGGCCGCTGTCACAGATACGCAGTATTTT.

This clonotype appeared many times. V gene TRBV3-2 combines with J gene TRBJ1-6; the table's D gene call, TRBD1, was not cross checked with the DNA. TRBV3-2 is designated a pseudogene. CDR3 length: 14 residues. The CDR3, as DNA: TGTGCCAGCAGCCAAACAGGGAACGGCTCACCCCTCCACTTT. This codes for CASSQTGNGSPLHF.

Many counts were recorded for this clonotype. The chain links TRBV5-8 to TRBJ2-7; no reliable D call. Germline V gives CDR1 SGHTS, CDR2 YDEGEE. Trimming shortened V by 1 base and J by 3 bases, and 5 bases separated the two germline ends. The CDR3 is 12 amino acids. The CDR3 DNA is TGTGCCAGCAGCTTGCTTGGCTACGAGCAGTACTTC. This gives the protein CASSLLGYEQYF.

This clonotype has ten or more counts. For the CDR3, the DNA is TGTGCCAGCAGAGCTGACACCACCGGGGAGCTGTTTTTT. This sequence encodes CASRADTTGELFF. The chain has TRBV12-3 or TRBV12-4 and TRBJ2-2; D is uncertain. CDR3 length: 13 amino acids. V was cut by 6 bases and J by 4 bases, with 9 bases left in between.

On this clonotype itself: A read error may be the cause here, since a much bigger clone is one base away. The conserved final phenylalanine or tryptophan is absent from the CDR3, which likely points to a read error. The genes are TRBV20-1 and TRBJ2-7, with TRBD2 matching 9 bases. After removal of 2 bases from V and 0 bases from J, the junction contained 5 bases not matched to a gene. The CDR3 spans 15 residues. Germline loops: CDR1 DFQATT, CDR2 SNEGSKA (reference sequence). The CDR3 protein is CSARNLAGSSYEQYL. The CDR3, as DNA: TGCAGTGCTAGAAATCTAGCGGGAAGCTCCTACGAGCAGTACCTC.

V and J are TRBV7-6 and TRBJ2-3, with D unclear. Germline CDR1 reads SGHVS; CDR2 reads FNYEAQ. The CDR3 contains 15 residues. As DNA, the CDR3 is TGTACCACCAGCCACGGGCCCGAAGACACAGATACGCAGTATTTT. Residues: CTTSHGPEDTDTQYF.

The chain combines TRBV4-1 with TRBJ1-1; D gene unclear. Trimming pared 0 bases from V and 0 bases from J, leaving 8 bases between. The germline V gene encodes CDR1 MGHRA and CDR2 YSYEKL. This CDR3 contains 15 residues. The CDR3 here is CASSQEEGVNTEAFF. Written as DNA, the CDR3 is TGCGCCAGCAGCCAAGAAGAGGGCGTGAACACTGAAGCTTTCTTT.

This clonotype was seen many times. The V gene is TRBV12-3 or TRBV12-4, the J gene TRBJ1-5; 7 bases agree with TRBD1. Trimming cost V 6 bases and J 8 bases; bases outside gene matches: 13. This CDR3 has 15 amino acids. CDR3 sequence reads: CASSITGAAMEPQHF. In DNA form, the CDR3 reads TGTGCCAGCAGCATAACAGGGGCCGCAATGGAGCCCCAGCATTTT.

This clonotype was found a few times. The chain joins TRBV11-3 to TRBJ2-1; no reliable D call. CDR1 is SGHNT and CDR2 is YENEEA in the germline V gene. The V gene lost 3 bases and the J gene lost 4 bases, with 7 bases spanning the gap. The length of the CDR3 is 13 residues. The CDR3 DNA reads TGTGCCAGCAGCTTGGAAGAATACAATGAGCAGTTCTTC. Residues: CASSLEEYNEQFF.

This clonotype was counted many times. The J gene is TRBJ1-1, the V gene TRBV4-1; D not resolved. Between the trimmed V and J ends, which lost 3 bases and 4 bases, there was a span of 12 bases. The CDR3 is 14 residues long. Germline-derived CDR1 and CDR2 are MGHRA and YSYEKL. CDR3 in amino acids: CASSQASVGTEAFF. The CDR3 region has the DNA TGCGCCAGCAGCCAGGCCTCAGTGGGCACTGAAGCTTTCTTT.

This clonotype was seen ten or more times. The rearrangement joins TRBV6-2 or TRBV6-3 to TRBJ1-1, with D unclear. The CDR3 consists of 14 residues. From germline, CDR1 is MNHEY and CDR2 SVGEGT. V was cut by 0 bases and J by 7 bases, with 12 bases left in between. The CDR3 spells CASSYSHRHIEAFF. The CDR3, as DNA: TGTGCCAGCAGTTACTCGCACAGACATATTGAAGCTTTCTTT.

This clonotype was counted at least ten times. CDR3 in amino acids: CASSLAPAGALNEQFF. The CDR3 DNA reads TGTGCCAGCAGCCTAGCCCCAGCGGGAGCTCTCAATGAGCAGTTCTTC. The chain employs TRBV28 and TRBJ2-1; 8 bases fit TRBD2. The germline gives CDR1 MDHEN, CDR2 SYDVKM. V lost 6 bases to trimming and J lost 6 bases; unmatched junction nucleotides: 13. The CDR3 contains 16 residues.

This clonotype was counted many times. This chain uses TRBV29-1 with TRBJ2-5; D ambiguous. Trimming took 2 bases from V and 5 from J, leaving 6 bases between them. Germline CDR1 reads SQVTM; CDR2 reads ANQGSEA. The CDR3 has 11 residues. The DNA of the CDR3 is TGCAGCGTTGAAATGGGTGAGACCCAGTACTTC. Protein product: CSVEMGETQYF.

There are many counts of this clonotype. This chain joins TRBV6-6 and TRBJ2-1, with D hard to call. Germline values: CDR1 MNHNY, CDR2 SVGAGI (reference sequence). Trimming removed 5 bases at V and 8 bases at J, with 16 bases between. The CDR3 contains 14 residues. The CDR3 is CASSRWSVRDEQFF. CDR3 DNA: TGTGCCAGCAGTCGGTGGTCGGTCCGGGATGAGCAGTTCTTC.

This clonotype has ten or more counts. The chain uses TRBV19 and TRBJ2-2; D is undetermined. This CDR3 contains 15 residues. Per germline, CDR1 LNHDA and CDR2 SQIVND (reference sequence). V was pared by 0 bases and J by 5 bases, with 10 bases between. CDR3 amino acids: CASSIDLTGTGELFF. CDR3 bases: TGTGCCAGTAGTATAGATCTGACGGGTACCGGGGAGCTGTTTTTT.

In regard to this clonotype: A read error may produce the germline difference seen at one junction end. This rearrangement joins TRBV7-6 to TRBJ2-3; D is undetermined. This CDR3 is 14 amino acids long. From germline, CDR1 is SGHVS and CDR2 FNYEAQ. The CDR3 region is CAGSLELQSDTQCF. CDR3 DNA sequence: TGTGCCGGCAGCTTGGAACTACAGTCAGATACGCAGTGTTTT.

This clonotype was recorded a few times. The chain links TRBV5-6 to TRBJ2-1; D gene uncertain. CDR3 length: 14 amino acids. Germline V gene sequence: CDR1 SGHDT, CDR2 YYEEEE. With 0 bases removed from V and 3 bases from J, the gap between germline ends came to 7 bases. The CDR3 sequence: CASSLVVNYNEQFF. DNA for the CDR3: TGTGCCAGCAGCTTGGTCGTGAACTACAATGAGCAGTTCTTC.

The chain carries TRBV5-1 and TRBJ2-3, with D perhaps given as TRBD1 or TRBD2 (7 bases each). Germline V gene lookup returns CDR1 SGHRS and CDR2 YFSETQ. The CDR3 loop spans 16 amino acids. V lost 2 bases and J 0 bases, leaving 13 bases between the germline ends. CDR3 protein: CASSLAGQHSTDTQYF. The DNA for the CDR3 is TGCGCCAGCAGCTTAGCGGGACAGCATAGCACAGATACGCAGTATTTT.

This clonotype was picked up many times. The chain couples TRBV28 to TRBJ1-1; no definite D call. V was pared by 3 bases and J by 7 bases, with 6 bases between. CDR3 length equals 11 residues. CDR1 is MDHEN and CDR2 is SYDVKM in the germline V gene. In DNA form, the CDR3 reads TGTGCCAGCAGTTTTTCCGGTGAAGCTTTCTTT. Protein: CASSFSGEAFF.

This clonotype has ten or more counts. The rearrangement links TRBV20-1 to TRBJ2-7; the match to TRBD2 covers 8 bases. After removal of 0 bases from V and 6 bases from J, the junction contained 16 bases not matched to a gene. This CDR3 comprises 17 residues. The germline gives CDR1 DFQATT, CDR2 SNEGSKA (reference sequence). CDR3 nucleotides: TGCAGTGCTAGAGATTTTGGCTCGGTAGGACTAGCTTTCGAGCAGTACTTC. Encoded protein: CSARDFGSVGLAFEQYF.

There are many counts of this clonotype. The chain has TRBV19 and TRBJ2-2; D tentatively fits TRBD1 or TRBD2 (5 bases each). Trimming pared 10 bases from V and 5 bases from J, leaving 17 bases between. The germline CDR1 and CDR2 sequences are LNHDA and SQIVND (reference sequence). This CDR3 comprises 14 residues. CDR3 coding DNA: TGTGCCACCCGTCCCGGGGCTTGGACCGGGGAGCTGTTTTTT. This gives the protein CATRPGAWTGELFF.

The rearrangement joins TRBV7-9 to TRBJ2-5; D is possibly TRBD2 (5 bases). Germline loops: CDR1 SEHNR, CDR2 FQNEAQ (reference sequence). The CDR3 extends over 13 amino acids. The V end lost 5 bases, the J end lost 7 bases, and 14 bases lay between the germline ends. The CDR3 protein is CASSLTEEVTQYF. CDR3 nucleotides: TGTGCCAGCAGCCTCACCGAGGAGGTGACCCAGTACTTC. Full variable domain (remainder filled in from reference TRBV7-9 and TRBJ2-5): DTGVSQNPRHKITKRGQNVTFRCDPISEHNRLYWYRQTLGQGPEFLTYFQNEAQLEKSRLLSDRFSAERPKGSFSTLEIQRTEQGDSAMYLCASSLTEEVTQYFGPGTRLLVL.

This clonotype has at least ten counts. The chain recombines TRBV12-3 or TRBV12-4 with TRBJ2-2; D call uncertain. CDR3 length: 14 amino acids. Trimming cost V 2 bases and J 6 bases, with 10 bases left between them. CDR3 loop: CASSLFRMAGELFF. In nucleotides, the CDR3 is TGTGCCAGCAGTTTATTTCGAATGGCCGGGGAGCTGTTTTTT.

This clonotype was seen repeatedly, ten times or more. This chain connects TRBV4-3 to TRBJ2-2; maybe TRBD2 (5 bases). This CDR3 has 16 residues. Trimming pared 0 bases from V and 4 bases from J, leaving 12 bases between. Germline CDR1 is LGHNA and CDR2 is YSLEER. CDR3: CASSQDRGRVTGELFF. CDR3 nucleotide sequence: TGCGCCAGCAGCCAAGATCGCGGGCGGGTCACCGGGGAGCTGTTTTTT.

This chain links TRBV7-2 with TRBJ1-3; unclear D gene. Germline V gene lookup returns CDR1 SGHTA and CDR2 FQGNSA. This CDR3 region has 15 residues. Trimming cost V 5 bases and J 1 base, with 12 bases left between them. In nucleotides, the CDR3 is TGTGCCAGCAGCCCCTCAAGAGGGTCTGGAAACACCATATATTTT. Encoded protein: CASSPSRGSGNTIYF.

Notes on this clonotype: At one of its ends the junction is not consistent with the germline gene, which may arise from a read error. CDR3 in amino acids: CASSFRSGERYF. Here the CDR3 DNA reads TGTGCCAGCAGTTTTCGCAGCGGGGAGCGGTACTTC. This chain links TRBV27 with TRBJ2-7, with 7 bases identical to TRBD2. The CDR3 covers 12 residues. Germline V gene data show CDR1 as MNHEY and CDR2 as SMNVEV (reference sequence).